This passage covers 19 T cell receptor beta chains from one sample sequenced in a study of T-cell memory formation after mild COVID-19. TCRdb re-analysed the 5' RACE reads in MiXCR, keeping a single row per CDR3 protein. The repertoire holds roughly 150,000 distinct CDR3 sequences, with approximately 26% as singletons. The sample comprised PBMCs or a T cell subset sorted from them (not recorded which). The receptor set was obtained from an adult woman who had mild COVID-19 (a few samples of this study predate the infection). Cell type and time point are not known.

This sequence joins TRBV20-1 and TRBJ2-7; TRBD1 matches 9 bases. The CDR3 runs 16 residues. Germline V gene data show CDR1 as DFQATT and CDR2 as SNEGSKA (reference sequence). V lost 1 base to trimming and J lost 1 base; unmatched junction nucleotides: 8. The CDR3: CSARGPRDRASYEQYF. CDR3 DNA sequence: TGCAGTGCTAGAGGGCCCCGGGACAGGGCTTCCTACGAGCAGTACTTC.

The V gene is TRBV27, the J gene TRBJ2-3; D is unresolved. Germline lookup yields CDR1 MNHEY and CDR2 SMNVEV (reference sequence). The V gene lost 5 bases and the J gene lost 3 bases, with 15 bases spanning the gap. This CDR3 comprises 15 residues. The CDR3 DNA reads TGTGCCAGCAGTACCGGCCCGCGTATGACAGATACGCAGTATTTT. Protein sequence: CASSTGPRMTDTQYF.

This clonotype was seen a handful of times. This chain links TRBV29-1 with TRBJ2-1; 9 bases align to TRBD2. The CDR3 is 15 amino acids. Germline lookup yields CDR1 SQVTM and CDR2 ANQGSEA. Trimming removed 1 base from V and 9 bases from J; junction bases left unmatched: 10. CDR3 amino acids: CSVEGGLAPWSEQFF. CDR3 DNA: TGCAGCGTTGAAGGGGGACTAGCCCCCTGGAGTGAGCAGTTCTTC.

V gene TRBV7-8 combines with J gene TRBJ2-7; 8 nucleotides align to TRBD1. CDR1 is SGHVS, CDR2 FQNEAQ, per germline. The V gene end was trimmed by 4 bases and the J gene end by 2 bases; junction bases not matched to a gene: 4. CDR3 length: 14 residues. As DNA, the CDR3 is TGTGCCAGCAGCTACCGGGACAGGACCTACGAGCAGTACTTC. This translates into CASSYRDRTYEQYF.

The V gene is TRBV7-9, the J gene TRBJ1-6; D remains unclear. CDR1 and CDR2 (germline): SEHNR, FQNEAQ (reference sequence). CDR3 length: 15 amino acids. V was shortened by 4 bases and J by 8 bases, with 15 bases between the two germline ends. The CDR3 DNA reads as TGTGCCAGCAGCTCCAGCGTGAGCCCGGATTCACCCCTCCACTTT. This encodes CASSSSVSPDSPLHF.

The table lists this clonotype with a few counts. CDR3 DNA: TGTGCCAGCAGCTTAGCGGTGTACGAGCAGTACTTC. This codes for CASSLAVYEQYF. The chain couples TRBV7-9 to TRBJ2-7; D unresolved. V was trimmed by 0 bases and J by 4 bases, leaving 4 bases between them. The germline V gene encodes CDR1 SEHNR and CDR2 FQNEAQ (reference sequence). The CDR3 length is 12 residues.

The chain recombines TRBV7-3 with TRBJ2-1; D unresolved. The ends were cut back, 2 bases at V and 3 bases at J, with 5 bases in the middle. The CDR3 length is 13 residues. Germline CDR1 is SGHTA and CDR2 is FQGTGA. The CDR3 sequence is CASSLQDYNEQFF. CDR3 coding DNA: TGTGCCAGCAGCTTACAGGACTACAATGAGCAGTTCTTC.

This clonotype was counted only a few times. The CDR3 loop is CASSHRDRGDNEKLFF. DNA of the CDR3: TGTGCCAGCAGCCACCGGGACAGGGGCGATAATGAAAAACTGTTTTTT. The chain employs TRBV4-2 and TRBJ1-4, with TRBD1 matching 10 bases. Looked up from germline, CDR1 is LGHNA and CDR2 is YNFKEQ. The CDR3 spans 16 residues. The junction had 5 bases not matched to a gene; V was cut back by 3 bases and J by 4 bases.

This chain uses TRBV7-8 with TRBJ2-5; D might be TRBD2 (7 bases). V dropped 1 base and J dropped 4 bases, with 13 bases sitting between them. This CDR3 has 15 residues. Germline V lookup: CDR1 SGHVS, CDR2 FQNEAQ. The CDR3 region has the DNA TGTGCCAGCAGCTTAGAGAGGGGGGGAGGAGAGACCCAGTACTTC. It encodes CASSLERGGGETQYF.

The V gene is TRBV5-5, the J gene TRBJ2-5; TRBD1 matches 10 bases. The CDR3 extends over 16 amino acids. The trim removed 2 bases at V and 5 bases at J, leaving 9 bases unmatched. Germline V gives CDR1 SGHKS, CDR2 YYEKEE (reference sequence). CDR3 nucleotide sequence: TGTGCCAGCAGCTTACTATCCGGGACAGGGGCGGAGACCCAGTACTTC. The encoded protein is CASSLLSGTGAETQYF.

This clonotype has only a few counts. The chain joins TRBV27 to TRBJ1-5, with TRBD1 matching over 7 bases. The germline V gene encodes CDR1 MNHEY and CDR2 SMNVEV (reference sequence). V shed 5 bases and J 1 base; nucleotides not matched to a gene: 2. The CDR3 has 14 amino acids. The CDR3, as DNA: TGTGCCAGCAGTGTACAGGGGAGCAATCAGCCCCAGCATTTT. Translated, it gives CASSVQGSNQPQHF.

Only one count was recorded for this clonotype. The V and J genes are TRBV4-1 and TRBJ1-1; D unresolved. Per germline, CDR1 MGHRA and CDR2 YSYEKL. The CDR3 runs to 18 residues. V gave up 4 bases and J gave up 1 base, with 22 bases separating them. The CDR3 DNA sequence: TGCGCCAGCAGCCCATCTGGAAGAGGACGGGAACGGAACACTGAAGCTTTCTTT. Its protein is CASSPSGRGRERNTEAFF.

CDR3: CASSDRGLEETQYF. The CDR3 DNA is TGTGCCAGCAGCGACAGGGGGCTGGAGGAGACCCAGTACTTC. The V call is TRBV7-6, the J call TRBJ2-5, with 10 bases fitting TRBD1. This CDR3 spans 14 amino acids. The germline V gene encodes CDR1 SGHVS and CDR2 FNYEAQ. The V and J ends lost 5 bases and 5 bases, in that order; junction bases with no gene match: 5.

This clonotype occurred a few times. V and J are TRBV7-9 and TRBJ1-1, with 8 bases fitting TRBD1. The CDR3 spans 15 residues. Losses at the gene ends were 4 bases for V and 3 bases for J; bases not matched to a gene: 7. Germline V gives CDR1 SEHNR, CDR2 FQNEAQ (reference sequence). CDR3: CASSSGQGADTEAFF. The CDR3 region has the DNA TGTGCCAGCAGCTCAGGACAGGGCGCGGACACTGAAGCTTTCTTT.

This clonotype appeared many times. V and J are TRBV4-1 and TRBJ2-7; TRBD1 is a possible D gene (7 bases). The CDR3 covers 15 residues. V was cut by 4 bases and J by 2 bases, with 15 bases left in between. Germline V CDR1 and CDR2: MGHRA, YSYEKL. The CDR3 DNA reads TGCGCCAGCAGCCGCGCAGGGGGGACAGCCTACGAGCAGTACTTC. Translation gives CASSRAGGTAYEQYF.

This clonotype was picked up one time. The chain links TRBV2 to TRBJ2-7; D is uncertain. Germline loops: CDR1 SNHLY, CDR2 FYNNEI. There are 11 residues in the CDR3. Trimming shortened V by 6 bases and J by 6 bases, and 9 bases separated the two germline ends. The CDR3: CASSPSSEQYF. CDR3 DNA sequence: TGTGCCAGCAGCCCAAGTAGCGAGCAGTACTTC.

The V and J genes are TRBV7-9 and TRBJ2-5; D gene unclear. Germline-derived CDR1 and CDR2 are SEHNR and FQNEAQ (reference sequence). V shed 3 bases and J shed 0 bases, with 5 bases lying between them. The CDR3 is made up of 13 amino acids. The CDR3 nucleotides are TGTGCCAGCAGCTTTAGCCACCAAGAGACCCAGTACTTC. This encodes CASSFSHQETQYF.

A few counts support this clonotype. This sequence joins TRBV11-2 and TRBJ2-7; TRBD1 aligns across 8 bases. Germline V gives CDR1 SGHAT, CDR2 FQNNGV. Trimming removed 3 bases from V and 0 bases from J; junction bases left unmatched: 10. CDR3 size: 17 residues. The CDR3 sequence: CASSLGTGGEISYEQYF. For the CDR3, the DNA is TGTGCCAGCAGCTTGGGAACAGGGGGTGAAATCTCCTACGAGCAGTACTTC.

The chain has TRBV6-5 and TRBJ2-7, with D tentatively TRBD1 (6 bases). CDR1 MNHEY and CDR2 SVGAGI come from the germline V gene. The germline V and J ends were trimmed by 5 bases and 2 bases, with 19 bases remaining between them. This CDR3 has 16 amino acids. The CDR3 nucleotides read TGTGCCAGCAGTCCGTTTGGGGGCAAATTCCCCTACGAGCAGTACTTC. Amino acids: CASSPFGGKFPYEQYF.